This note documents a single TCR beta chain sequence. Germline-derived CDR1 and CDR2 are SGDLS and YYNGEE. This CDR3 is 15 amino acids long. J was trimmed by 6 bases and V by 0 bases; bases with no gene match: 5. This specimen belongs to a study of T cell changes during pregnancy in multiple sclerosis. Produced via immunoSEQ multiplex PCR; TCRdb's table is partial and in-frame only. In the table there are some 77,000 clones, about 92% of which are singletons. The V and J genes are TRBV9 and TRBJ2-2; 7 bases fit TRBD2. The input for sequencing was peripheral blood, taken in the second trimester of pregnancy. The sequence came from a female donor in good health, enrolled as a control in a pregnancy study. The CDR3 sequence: CASSVGSGESGELFF. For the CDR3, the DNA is TGTGCCAGCAGCGTAGGAAGCGGGGAATCCGGGGAGCTGTTTTTT.